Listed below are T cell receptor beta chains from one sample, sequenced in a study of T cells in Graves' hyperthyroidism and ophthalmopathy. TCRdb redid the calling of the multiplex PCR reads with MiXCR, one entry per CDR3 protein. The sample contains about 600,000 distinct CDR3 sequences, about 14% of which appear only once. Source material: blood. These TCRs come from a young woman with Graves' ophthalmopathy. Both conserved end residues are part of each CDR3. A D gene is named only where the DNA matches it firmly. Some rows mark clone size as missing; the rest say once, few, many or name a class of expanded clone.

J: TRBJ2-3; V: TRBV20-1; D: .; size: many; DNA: TGCAGTGCTCCATACCCCCCGAGCACAGATACGCAGTATTTT; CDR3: CSAPYPPSTDTQYF
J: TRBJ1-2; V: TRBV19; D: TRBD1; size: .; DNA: TGTGCCAGTACCGAGGGACAGAGGGATGGCTACACCTTC; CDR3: CASTEGQRDGYTF
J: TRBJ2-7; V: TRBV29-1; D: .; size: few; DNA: TGCAGCGTTGTGGGGGGGGGCAGGACCCTCTCCTACGAGCAGTACTTC; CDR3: CSVVGGGRTLSYEQYF
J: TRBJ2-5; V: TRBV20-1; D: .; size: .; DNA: TGCAGTGCTACCTCCTGGGACGGCCCCAGGGAGACCCAGTACTTC; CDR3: CSATSWDGPRETQYF
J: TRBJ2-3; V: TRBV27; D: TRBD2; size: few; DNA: TGTGCCAGCAGTTTATCTGTAGCGGGGGCATATACGCAGTATTTT; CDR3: CASSLSVAGAYTQYF
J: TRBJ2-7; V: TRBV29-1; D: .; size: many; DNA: TGCAGCGTTGGGGAAGTAGAGCAGTACTTC; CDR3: CSVGEVEQYF
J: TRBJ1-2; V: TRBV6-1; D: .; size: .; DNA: TGTGCCAGCAGGGCGGGGGTAAACTATGGCTACACCTTC; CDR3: CASRAGVNYGYTF
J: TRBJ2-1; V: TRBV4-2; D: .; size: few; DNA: TGTGCCAGCAGCTGGGTGCGACACAATGAGCAGTTCTTC; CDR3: CASSWVRHNEQFF
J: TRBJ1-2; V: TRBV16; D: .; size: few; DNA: TGTGCCAGCAGCCCCTCGCACTATGGCTACACCTTC; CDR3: CASSPSHYGYTF
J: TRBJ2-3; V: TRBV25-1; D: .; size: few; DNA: TGTGCCAGCAGTGACTATGGAGCCCCGAGCACAGATACGCAGTATTTT; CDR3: CASSDYGAPSTDTQYF
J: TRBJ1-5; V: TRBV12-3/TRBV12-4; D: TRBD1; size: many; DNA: TGTGCCAGCAGTTTAAGGGGGCCCAGGGTTAGCAATCAGCCCCAGCATTTT; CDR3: CASSLRGPRVSNQPQHF
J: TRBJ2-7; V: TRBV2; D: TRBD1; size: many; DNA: TGTGCCGACGGAGTACGGACAGGGTGGGCCTACGAGCAGTACTTC; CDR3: CADGVRTGWAYEQYF
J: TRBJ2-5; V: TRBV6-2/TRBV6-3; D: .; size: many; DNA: TGTGCCAGCAGTTCTGGGAAGGCAGCGGAAGAGACCCAGTACTTC; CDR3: CASSSGKAAEETQYF
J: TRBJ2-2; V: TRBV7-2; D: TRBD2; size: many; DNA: TGTGCCAGCAGACTGGGACTAGCGTCCAACACCGGGGAGCTGTTTTTT; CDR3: CASRLGLASNTGELFF
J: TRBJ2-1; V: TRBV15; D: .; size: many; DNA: TGTGCCACCAGCAGAGTCCGAGGTCCGGGTGAGCAGTTCTTC; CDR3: CATSRVRGPGEQFF
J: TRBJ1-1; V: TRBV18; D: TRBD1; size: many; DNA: TGTGCCAGCTCACCACTGGACAGGGGGCAGGTCACTGAAGCTTTCTTT; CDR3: CASSPLDRGQVTEAFF
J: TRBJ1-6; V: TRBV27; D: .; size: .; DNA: TGTGCCAGCACATCCCCCAGGGCGGGGGCTGGATCACCCCTCCACTTT; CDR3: CASTSPRAGAGSPLHF
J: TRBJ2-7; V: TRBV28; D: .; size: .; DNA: TGTGCCAGCGGCTCGTGGATGGGGCAGTACTTC; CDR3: CASGSWMGQYF
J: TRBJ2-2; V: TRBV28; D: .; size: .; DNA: TGTGCCAGCAGTTTATTCGGGAGTGGTACCGGGGAGCTGTTTTTT; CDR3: CASSLFGSGTGELFF
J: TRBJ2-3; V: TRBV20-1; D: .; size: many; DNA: TGCAGTGCTAGGGCAGGGATGAACACAGATACGCAGTATTTT; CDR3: CSARAGMNTDTQYF
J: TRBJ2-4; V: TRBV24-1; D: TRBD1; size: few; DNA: TGTGCCACCAGTGATCGGACAGGGTCGGCCAAAAACATTCAGTACTTC; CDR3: CATSDRTGSAKNIQYF
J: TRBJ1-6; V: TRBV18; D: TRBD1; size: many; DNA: TGTGCCAGCTCACCACCTTCCAGGGGGACTTCACCCCTCCACTTT; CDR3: CASSPPSRGTSPLHF
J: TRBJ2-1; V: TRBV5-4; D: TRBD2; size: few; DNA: TGTGCCAGCAGCGCGCCATTCGCTAGCGGGGCCAGCTCCTACAATGAGCAGTTCTTC; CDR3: CASSAPFASGASSYNEQFF
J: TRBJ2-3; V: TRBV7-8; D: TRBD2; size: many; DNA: TGTGCCAGCAGCTTAGCGGGGACTAGCGAGGTCACAGATACGCAGTATTTT; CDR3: CASSLAGTSEVTDTQYF
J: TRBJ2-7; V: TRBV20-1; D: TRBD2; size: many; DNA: TGCAGTGCTACGAATCCCGGGACTAGCAACTACGAGCAGTACTTC; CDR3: CSATNPGTSNYEQYF
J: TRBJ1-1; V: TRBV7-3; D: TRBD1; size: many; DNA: TGTGCCAGCAGCCGACAGGGGTGGGGAACTGAAGCTTTCTTT; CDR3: CASSRQGWGTEAFF
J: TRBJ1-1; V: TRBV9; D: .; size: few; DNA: TGTGCCAGCAGCGTAAGGCTAGGGGCGTTTTCTGAAGCTTTCTTT; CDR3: CASSVRLGAFSEAFF
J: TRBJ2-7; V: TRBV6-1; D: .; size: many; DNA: TGTGCCAGCAGTGTTGAACAGGGAACGGGCGAGCAGTACTTC; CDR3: CASSVEQGTGEQYF
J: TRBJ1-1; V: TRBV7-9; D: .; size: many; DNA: TGTGCCAGCAGCTTAGCGTGGGGGAACACTGAAGCTTTCTTT; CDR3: CASSLAWGNTEAFF
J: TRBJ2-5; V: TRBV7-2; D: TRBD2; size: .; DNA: TGTGCCAGCGGCGGACTAGCGGAAGAGACCCAGTACTTC; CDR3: CASGGLAEETQYF
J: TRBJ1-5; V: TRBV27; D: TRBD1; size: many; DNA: TGTGCCAGCAGCCTAGCCTATGGGACAGGACCTGATCAGCCCCAGCATTTT; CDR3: CASSLAYGTGPDQPQHF
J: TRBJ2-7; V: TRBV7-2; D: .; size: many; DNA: TGTGCCAGCAGTTCGCGACGAGGGGGGGGCGAGCAGTACTTC; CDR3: CASSSRRGGGEQYF
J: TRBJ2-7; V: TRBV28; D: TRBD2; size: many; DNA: TGTGCCAGCAGACATAGGACTAGCGGCTACGAGCAGTACTTC; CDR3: CASRHRTSGYEQYF
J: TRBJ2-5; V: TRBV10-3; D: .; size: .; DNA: TGTGCCATCAGTCAAAGGGGGGAGACCCAGTACTTC; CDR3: CAISQRGETQYF
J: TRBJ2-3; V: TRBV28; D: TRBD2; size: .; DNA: TGTGCCACCTCGGGACTAGCCCTAATCACAGATACGCAGTATTTT; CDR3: CATSGLALITDTQYF
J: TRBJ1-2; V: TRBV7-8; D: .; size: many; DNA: TGTGCCAGCAGCCGAGCCGGGACGGGCTATGGCTACACCTTC; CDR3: CASSRAGTGYGYTF
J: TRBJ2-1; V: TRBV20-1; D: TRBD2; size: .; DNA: TGCAGTGCTAGAGGACTAGCGGAATACAATGAGCAGTTCTTC; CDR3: CSARGLAEYNEQFF
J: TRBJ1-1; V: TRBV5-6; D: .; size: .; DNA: TGTGCCAGCAGCTTGGATCCGGGGGCTAGCACTGAAGCTTTCTTT; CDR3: CASSLDPGASTEAFF
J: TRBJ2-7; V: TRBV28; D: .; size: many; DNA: TGTGCCAGCGGGCTAGCGTTCAAAGACGAGCAGTACTTC; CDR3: CASGLAFKDEQYF
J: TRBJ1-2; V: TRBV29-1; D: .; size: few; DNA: TGCAGACACACGGGTGGGGCCTATGGCTACACCTTC; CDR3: CRHTGGAYGYTF
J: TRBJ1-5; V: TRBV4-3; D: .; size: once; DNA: TGCGCCAGCAGCCAACCACAGAGTCTCAATCAGCCCCAGCATTTT; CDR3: CASSQPQSLNQPQHF
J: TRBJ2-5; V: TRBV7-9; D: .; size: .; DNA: TGTGCCAGTAGTCCGAACCCGGCCCTCGGGACCCAGTACTTC; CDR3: CASSPNPALGTQYF
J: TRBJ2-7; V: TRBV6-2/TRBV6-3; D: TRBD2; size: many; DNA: TGTGCCAGCAGTGGCCCCGGGAGGGGGGTGAAGTACGAGCAGTACTTC; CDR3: CASSGPGRGVKYEQYF
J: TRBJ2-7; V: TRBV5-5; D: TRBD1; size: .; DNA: TGTGCCAGCAGCTACGACAGGGACGAGCAGTACTTC; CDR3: CASSYDRDEQYF
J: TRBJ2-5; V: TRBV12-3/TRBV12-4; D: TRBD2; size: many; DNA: TGTGCCAGCACCTCCCGGGGGGGAGAGACCCAGTACTTC; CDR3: CASTSRGGETQYF
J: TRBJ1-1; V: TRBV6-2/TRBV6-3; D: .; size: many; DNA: TGTGCCAGCAAGGGGGAGACTGAAGCTTTCTTT; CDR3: CASKGETEAFF
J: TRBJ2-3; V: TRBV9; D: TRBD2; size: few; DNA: TGTGCCAGCAGCCCCCGGAAAGGCGGGAGTAGCACAGATACGCAGTATTTT; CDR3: CASSPRKGGSSTDTQYF
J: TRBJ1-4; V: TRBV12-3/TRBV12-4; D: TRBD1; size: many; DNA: TGTGCCAGCAGCCCGACCGACAGGGATAATGAAAAACTGTTTTTT; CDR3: CASSPTDRDNEKLFF
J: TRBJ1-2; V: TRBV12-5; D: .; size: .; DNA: TGTGCTAGTGGGTATCCCTATGGCTACACCTTC; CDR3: CASGYPYGYTF
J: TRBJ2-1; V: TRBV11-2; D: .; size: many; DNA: TGTGCCAGCAGCGCTCACTCACAGGGACAGTTCTTC; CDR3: CASSAHSQGQFF
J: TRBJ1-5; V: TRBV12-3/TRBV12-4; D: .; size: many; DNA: TGTGCCAGCAGTCGCCGGGACCTCAATCAGCCCCAGCATTTT; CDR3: CASSRRDLNQPQHF
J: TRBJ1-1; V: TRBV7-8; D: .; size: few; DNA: TGTGCCAGCAGCTACTCCGGGACAAGGAACACTGAAGCTTTCTTT; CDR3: CASSYSGTRNTEAFF
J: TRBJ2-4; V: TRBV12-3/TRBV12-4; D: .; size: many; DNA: TGTGCCAGCAGTTTAGCACTAGCCAAAAACATTCAGTACTTC; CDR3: CASSLALAKNIQYF
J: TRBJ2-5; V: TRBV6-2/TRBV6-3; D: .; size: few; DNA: TGTGCGAGCCTGAGGAGGGGGGTCCAAGAGACCCAGTACTTC; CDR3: CASLRRGVQETQYF
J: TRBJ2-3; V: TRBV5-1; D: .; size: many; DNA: TGCGCCAGCAGCCCCGGTCAAGGACATTCCACAGATACGCAGTATTTT; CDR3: CASSPGQGHSTDTQYF
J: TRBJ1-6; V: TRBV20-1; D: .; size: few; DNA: TGCAGTGCTAGAGATCTGCTAAGCTCCTATAATTCACCCCTCCACTTT; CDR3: CSARDLLSSYNSPLHF